The entry below gives a single TCR beta chain sequence along with its context. Its antigen is currently unknown. These data are taken from a study of shared clonotypes between healthy human individuals. Study-level points and caveats: For naive CD4 cells, around 5.1% of clonotypes were shared across a handful of donors. The generation probabilities recorded for non-shared clonotypes fell below those of clonotypes shared by all four donors.

Libraries were prepared by immunoSEQ multiplex PCR; TCRdb keeps only in-frame clonotypes and omits some of them. This table holds millions of clones, 85% to 95% found once. Sequencing was performed on naive CD4+ T cells sorted from blood. Subset: CD45RA+ positively selected. The origin of this receptor is a man between 18 and 35 years old in good health.

CDR3 sequence: CASSSYGDQETQYF. The CDR3 DNA is TGTGCCAGCAGCTCGTACGGGGATCAAGAGACCCAGTACTTC. The chain recombines TRBV7-9 with TRBJ2-5, with a tentative D call TRBD2 (5 bases). Germline loops: CDR1 SEHNR, CDR2 FQNEAQ (reference sequence). The germline V and J ends were trimmed by 4 bases and 2 bases, with 11 bases remaining between them. The CDR3 loop spans 14 amino acids.